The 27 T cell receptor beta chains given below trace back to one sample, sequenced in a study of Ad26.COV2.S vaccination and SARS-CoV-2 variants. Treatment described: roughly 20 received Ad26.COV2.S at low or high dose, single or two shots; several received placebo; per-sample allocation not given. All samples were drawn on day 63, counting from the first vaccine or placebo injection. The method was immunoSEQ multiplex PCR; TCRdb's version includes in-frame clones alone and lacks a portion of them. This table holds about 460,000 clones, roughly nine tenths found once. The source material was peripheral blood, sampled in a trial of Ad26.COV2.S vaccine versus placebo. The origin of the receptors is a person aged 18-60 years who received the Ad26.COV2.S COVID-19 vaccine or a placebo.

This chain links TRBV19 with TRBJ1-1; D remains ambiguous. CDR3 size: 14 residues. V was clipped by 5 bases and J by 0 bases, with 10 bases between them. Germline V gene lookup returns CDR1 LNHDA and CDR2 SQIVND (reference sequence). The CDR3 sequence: CASSVLTLNTEAFF. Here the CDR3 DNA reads TGTGCCAGTAGTGTGCTGACTTTGAACACTGAAGCTTTCTTT. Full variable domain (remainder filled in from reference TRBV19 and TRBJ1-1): DGGITQSPKYLFRKEGQNVTLSCEQNLNHDAMYWYRQDPGQGLRLIYYSQIVNDFQKGDIAEGYSVSREKKESFPLTVTSAQKNPTAFYLCASSVLTLNTEAFFGQGTRLTVV.

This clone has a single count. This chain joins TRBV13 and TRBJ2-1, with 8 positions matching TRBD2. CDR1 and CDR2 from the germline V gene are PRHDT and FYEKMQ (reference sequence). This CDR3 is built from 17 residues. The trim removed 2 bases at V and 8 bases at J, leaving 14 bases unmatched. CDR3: CASSLSPPGGAIDEQFF. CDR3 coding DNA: TGTGCCAGCAGCTTATCACCCCCCGGGGGGGCGATCGATGAGCAGTTCTTC.

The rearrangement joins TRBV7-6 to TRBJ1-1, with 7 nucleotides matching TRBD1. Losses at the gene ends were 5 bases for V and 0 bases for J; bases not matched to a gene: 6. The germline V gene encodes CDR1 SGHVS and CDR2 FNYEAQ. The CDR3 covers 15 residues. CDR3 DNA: TGTGCCAGCAGCGAGCAGACAGGGATGAACACTGAAGCTTTCTTT. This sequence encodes CASSEQTGMNTEAFF.

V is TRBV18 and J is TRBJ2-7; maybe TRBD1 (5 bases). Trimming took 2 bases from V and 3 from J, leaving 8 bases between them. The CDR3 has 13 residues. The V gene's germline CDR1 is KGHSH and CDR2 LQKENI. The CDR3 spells CASSPFDSYEQYF. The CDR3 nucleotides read TGTGCCAGCTCACCATTCGACAGCTACGAGCAGTACTTC. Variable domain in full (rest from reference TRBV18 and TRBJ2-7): NAGVMQNPRHLVRRRGQEARLRCSPMKGHSHVYWYRQLPEEGLKFMVYLQKENIIDESGMPKERFSAEFPKEGPSILRIQQVVRGDSAAYFCASSPFDSYEQYFGPGTRLTVT.

CDR3 sequence (DNA): TGTGCCAGCAGAGCCAGGGGTCTGAACTATGGCTACACCTTC. It translates to CASRARGLNYGYTF. This chain links TRBV2 with TRBJ1-2; D might be TRBD1 (6 bases). The CDR3 extends over 14 amino acids. Trimming removed 6 bases from V and 2 bases from J, with 13 bases in between. The V gene's germline CDR1 is SNHLY and CDR2 FYNNEI.

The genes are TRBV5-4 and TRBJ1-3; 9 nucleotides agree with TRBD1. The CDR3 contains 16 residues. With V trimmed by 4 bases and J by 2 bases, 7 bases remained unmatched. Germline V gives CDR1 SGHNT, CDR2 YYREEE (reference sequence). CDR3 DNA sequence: TGTGCCAGCAGCCCAAGGACAGGGGCGCCTGGAAACACCATATATTTT. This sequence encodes CASSPRTGAPGNTIYF.

CDR3 loop: CASSPIWGAQTQYF. The CDR3 bases are TGCGCCAGCAGCCCGATTTGGGGGGCACAGACCCAGTACTTC. J is TRBJ2-5 and V is TRBV4-1, with D perhaps TRBD1 or TRBD2 (6 bases each). Germline CDR1 is MGHRA and CDR2 is YSYEKL. Between the trimmed V and J ends, which lost 4 bases and 6 bases, there was a span of 15 bases. The CDR3 is made up of 14 amino acids.

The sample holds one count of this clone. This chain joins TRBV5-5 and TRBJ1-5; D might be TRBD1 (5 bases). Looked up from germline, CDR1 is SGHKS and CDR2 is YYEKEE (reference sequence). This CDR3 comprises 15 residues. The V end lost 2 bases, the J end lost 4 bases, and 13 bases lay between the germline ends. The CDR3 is CASSLGHTNNQPQHF. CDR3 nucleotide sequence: TGTGCCAGCAGCTTAGGACACACAAATAATCAGCCCCAGCATTTT.

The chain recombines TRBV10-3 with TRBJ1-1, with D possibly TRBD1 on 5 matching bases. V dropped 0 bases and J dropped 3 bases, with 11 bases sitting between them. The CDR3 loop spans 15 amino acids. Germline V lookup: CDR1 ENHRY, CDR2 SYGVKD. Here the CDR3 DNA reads TGTGCCATCAGTGAGTCTGGTTGGGGGGACACTGAAGCTTTCTTT. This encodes CAISESGWGDTEAFF.

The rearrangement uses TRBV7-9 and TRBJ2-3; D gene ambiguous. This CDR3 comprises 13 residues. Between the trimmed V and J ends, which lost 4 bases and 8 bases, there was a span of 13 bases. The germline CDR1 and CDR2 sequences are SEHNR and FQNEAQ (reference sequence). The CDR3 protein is CASSYEGKVTQYF. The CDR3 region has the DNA TGTGCCAGCAGCTATGAAGGGAAAGTTACGCAGTATTTT. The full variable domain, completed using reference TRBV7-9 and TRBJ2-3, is DTGVSQNPRHKITKRGQNVTFRCDPISEHNRLYWYRQTLGQGPEFLTYFQNEAQLEKSRLLSDRFSAERPKGSFSTLEIQRTEQGDSAMYLCASSYEGKVTQYFGPGTRLTVL.

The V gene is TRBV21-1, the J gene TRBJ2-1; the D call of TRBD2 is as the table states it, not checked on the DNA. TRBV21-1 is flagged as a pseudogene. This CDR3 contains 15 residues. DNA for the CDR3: TGTGCCAGCAGCCCTGCGGGAGGGCTCTACAATGAGCAGTTCTTC. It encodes CASSPAGGLYNEQFF.

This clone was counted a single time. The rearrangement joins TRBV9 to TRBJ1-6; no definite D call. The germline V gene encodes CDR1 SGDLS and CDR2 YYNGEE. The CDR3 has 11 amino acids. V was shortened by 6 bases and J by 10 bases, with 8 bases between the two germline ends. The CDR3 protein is CASTTWSPLHF. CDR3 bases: TGTGCCAGCACCACATGGTCACCCCTCCACTTT.

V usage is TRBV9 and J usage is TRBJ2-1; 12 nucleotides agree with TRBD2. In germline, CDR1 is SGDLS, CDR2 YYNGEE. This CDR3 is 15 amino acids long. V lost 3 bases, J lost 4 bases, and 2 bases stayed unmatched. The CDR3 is CASSALAGGYNEQFF. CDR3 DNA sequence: TGTGCCAGCAGCGCCCTAGCGGGAGGGTACAATGAGCAGTTCTTC.

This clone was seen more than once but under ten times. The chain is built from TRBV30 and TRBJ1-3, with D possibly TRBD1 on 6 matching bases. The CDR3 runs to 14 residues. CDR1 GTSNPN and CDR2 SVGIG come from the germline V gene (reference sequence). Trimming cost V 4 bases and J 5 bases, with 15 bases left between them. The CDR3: CAWMWGRGRNTIYF. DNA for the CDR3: TGTGCCTGGATGTGGGGCAGGGGCAGAAACACCATATATTTT.

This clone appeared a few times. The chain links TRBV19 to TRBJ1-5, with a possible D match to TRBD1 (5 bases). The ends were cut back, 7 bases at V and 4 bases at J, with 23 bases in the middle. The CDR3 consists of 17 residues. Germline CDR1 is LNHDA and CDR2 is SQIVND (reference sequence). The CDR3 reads CASNEEIWGGVNQPQHF. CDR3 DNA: TGTGCCAGTAACGAAGAAATATGGGGGGGAGTGAATCAGCCCCAGCATTTT.

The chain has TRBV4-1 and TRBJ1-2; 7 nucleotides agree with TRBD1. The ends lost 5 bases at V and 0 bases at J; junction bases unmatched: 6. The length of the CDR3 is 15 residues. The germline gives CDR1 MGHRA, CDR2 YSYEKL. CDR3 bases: TGCGCCAGCAGCTTAACCGGGACAGCTAACTATGGCTACACCTTC. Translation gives CASSLTGTANYGYTF.

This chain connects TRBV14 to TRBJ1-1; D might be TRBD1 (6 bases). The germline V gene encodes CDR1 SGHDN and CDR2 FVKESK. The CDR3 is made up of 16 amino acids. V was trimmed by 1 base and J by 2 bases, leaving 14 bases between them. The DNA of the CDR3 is TGTGCCAGCAGCCAAGGGCCCCCGGACAGAAACACTGAAGCTTTCTTT. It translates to CASSQGPPDRNTEAFF.

The DNA of the CDR3 is TGCGCCAGCAGCTACGGACAGGGGGGCGGTGAAAAACTGTTTTTT. This encodes CASSYGQGGGEKLFF. The rearrangement links TRBV5-1 to TRBJ1-4, with 10 nucleotides matching TRBD1. The CDR3 has 15 amino acids. Germline CDR1 and CDR2: SGHRS and YFSETQ. V dropped 3 bases and J dropped 7; count of bases not matched to a gene: 6.

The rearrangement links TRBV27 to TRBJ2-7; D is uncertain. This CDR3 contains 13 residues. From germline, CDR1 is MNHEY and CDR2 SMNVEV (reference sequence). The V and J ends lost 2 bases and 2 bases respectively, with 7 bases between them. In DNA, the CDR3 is TGTGCCAGCAGTTTAAGTGAAGCCTACGAGCAGTACTTC. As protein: CASSLSEAYEQYF.

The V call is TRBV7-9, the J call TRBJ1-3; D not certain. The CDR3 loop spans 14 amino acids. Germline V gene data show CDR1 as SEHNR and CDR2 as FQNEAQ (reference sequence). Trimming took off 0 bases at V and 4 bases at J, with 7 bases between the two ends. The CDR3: CASSLALRGNTIYF. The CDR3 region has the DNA TGTGCCAGCAGCTTAGCGCTCCGGGGAAACACCATATATTTT. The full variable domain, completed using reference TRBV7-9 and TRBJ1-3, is DTGVSQNPRHKITKRGQNVTFRCDPISEHNRLYWYRQTLGQGPEFLTYFQNEAQLEKSRLLSDRFSAERPKGSFSTLEIQRTEQGDSAMYLCASSLALRGNTIYFGEGSWLTVV.

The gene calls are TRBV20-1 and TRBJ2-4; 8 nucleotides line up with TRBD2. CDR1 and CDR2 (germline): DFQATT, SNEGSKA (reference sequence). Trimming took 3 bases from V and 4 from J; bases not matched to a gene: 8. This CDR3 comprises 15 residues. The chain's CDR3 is CSASGSGGEKNIQYF. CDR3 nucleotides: TGCAGTGCTAGTGGGAGCGGGGGAGAAAAAAACATTCAGTACTTC.

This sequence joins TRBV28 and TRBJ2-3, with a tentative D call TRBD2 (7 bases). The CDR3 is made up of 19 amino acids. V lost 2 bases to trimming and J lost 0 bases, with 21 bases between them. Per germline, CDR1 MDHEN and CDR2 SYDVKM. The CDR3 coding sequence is TGTGCCAGCAGTTTAGTCCCCCAGTCGGGGGGCGCGAGCACAGATACGCAGTATTTT. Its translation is CASSLVPQSGGASTDTQYF.

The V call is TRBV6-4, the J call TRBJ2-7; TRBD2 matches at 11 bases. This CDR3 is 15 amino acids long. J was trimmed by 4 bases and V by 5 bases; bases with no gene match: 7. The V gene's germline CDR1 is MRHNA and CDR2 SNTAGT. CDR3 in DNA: TGTGCCAGCAGTCCCATAGCGGGAGGGCCTTACGAGCAGTACTTC. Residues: CASSPIAGGPYEQYF.

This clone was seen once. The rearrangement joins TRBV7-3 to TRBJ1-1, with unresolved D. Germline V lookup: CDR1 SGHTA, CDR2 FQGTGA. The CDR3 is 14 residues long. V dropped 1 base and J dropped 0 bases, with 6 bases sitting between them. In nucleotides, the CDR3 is TGTGCCAGCAGCTTAAAGGCCGTGAACACTGAAGCTTTCTTT. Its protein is CASSLKAVNTEAFF. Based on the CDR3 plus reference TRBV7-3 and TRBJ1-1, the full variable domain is GAGVSQTPSNKVTEKGKYVELRCDPISGHTALYWYRQSLGQGPEFLIYFQGTGAADDSGLPNDRFFAVRPEGSVSTLKIQRTERGDSAVYLCASSLKAVNTEAFFGQGTRLTVV.

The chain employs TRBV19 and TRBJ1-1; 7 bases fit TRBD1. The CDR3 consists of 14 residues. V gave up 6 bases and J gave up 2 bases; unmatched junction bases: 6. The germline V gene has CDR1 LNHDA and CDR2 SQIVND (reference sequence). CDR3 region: CASREAGGNTEAFF. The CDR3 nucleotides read TGTGCCAGTAGAGAGGCAGGGGGAAACACTGAAGCTTTCTTT. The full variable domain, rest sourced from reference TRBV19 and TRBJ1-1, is DGGITQSPKYLFRKEGQNVTLSCEQNLNHDAMYWYRQDPGQGLRLIYYSQIVNDFQKGDIAEGYSVSREKKESFPLTVTSAQKNPTAFYLCASREAGGNTEAFFGQGTRLTVV.

The CDR3 DNA reads as TGTGCCAGCAGCTTTTATTCAGATCATGAAAAACTGTTTTTT. It translates to CASSFYSDHEKLFF. This chain joins TRBV5-8 and TRBJ1-4, with unresolved D. Germline CDR1 reads SGHTS; CDR2 reads YDEGEE. The V gene lost 2 bases and the J gene lost 6 bases, with 11 bases spanning the gap. This CDR3 spans 14 amino acids. The complete variable domain, with remaining parts taken from reference TRBV5-8 and TRBJ1-4, reads EAGVTQSPTHLIKTRGQQATLRCSPISGHTSVYWYQQALGLGLQFLLWYDEGEERNRGNFPPRFSGRQFPNYSSELNVNALELEDSALYLCASSFYSDHEKLFFGSGTQLSVL.

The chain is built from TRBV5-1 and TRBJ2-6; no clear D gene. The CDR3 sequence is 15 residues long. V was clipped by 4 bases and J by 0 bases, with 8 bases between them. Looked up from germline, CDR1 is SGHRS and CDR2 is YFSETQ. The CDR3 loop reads CASSPLSSGANVLTF. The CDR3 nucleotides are TGCGCCAGCAGCCCGTTATCCTCTGGGGCCAACGTCCTGACTTTC.